This T cell receptor beta chain was profiled in a study of metastatic and nonmetastatic thyroid tumors. Whole-study context: Repertoire comparison spanned blood and tumor or nodule tissue of malignant and benign thyroid patients.

General study points: In both blood and tumor samples, TCR beta diversity was reported significantly higher for malignant than benign nodules.

Study processing details: The study took CDR3 differences across clinicopathological groups and made a distant-metastasis classifier for papillary thyroid cancer from them. TCRdb recomputed clones from the PCR reads via MiXCR. TCRdb's processing, not the study's, gives the V and J calls here. The data hold around 40,000 clones, with about 14% observed a single time. Notes on this clone: Its antigen is unknown.

Every patient underwent thyroid surgery untreated. Germline V lookup: CDR1 SEHNR, CDR2 FQNEAQ (reference sequence). The V and J ends lost 7 bases and 3 bases, in that order; junction bases with no gene match: 9. The CDR3 consists of 14 residues. Sequenced input: blood. V usage is TRBV7-9 and J usage is TRBJ2-7, with 7 positions matching TRBD2. This receptor was identified in a female donor with papillary thyroid cancer or a benign thyroid nodule (not recorded which). Some clones in this sample may be carry-over from other donors' samples. This chain's CDR3 is CASNWGGPRYEQYF. The CDR3 nucleotides are TGTGCCAGCAATTGGGGGGGACCTCGCTACGAGCAGTACTTC.